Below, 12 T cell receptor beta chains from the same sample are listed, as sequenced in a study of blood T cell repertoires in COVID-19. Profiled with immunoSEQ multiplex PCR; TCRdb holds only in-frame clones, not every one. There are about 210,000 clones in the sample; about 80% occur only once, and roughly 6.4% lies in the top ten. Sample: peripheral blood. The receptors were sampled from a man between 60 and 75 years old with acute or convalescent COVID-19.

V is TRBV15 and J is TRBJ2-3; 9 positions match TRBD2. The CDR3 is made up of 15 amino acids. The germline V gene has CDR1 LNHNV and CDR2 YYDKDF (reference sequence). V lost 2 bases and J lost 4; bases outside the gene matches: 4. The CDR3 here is CATSRIPSGADTQYF. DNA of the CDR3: TGTGCCACCAGCAGAATACCTAGCGGGGCAGATACGCAGTATTTT.

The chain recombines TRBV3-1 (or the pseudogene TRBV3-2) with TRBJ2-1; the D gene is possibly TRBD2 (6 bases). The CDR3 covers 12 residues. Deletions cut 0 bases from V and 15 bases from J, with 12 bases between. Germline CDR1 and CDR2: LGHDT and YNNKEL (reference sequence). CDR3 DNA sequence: TGTGCCAGCAGCCAAGAAGGCCAGGGAGGGTTCTTC. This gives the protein CASSQEGQGGFF.

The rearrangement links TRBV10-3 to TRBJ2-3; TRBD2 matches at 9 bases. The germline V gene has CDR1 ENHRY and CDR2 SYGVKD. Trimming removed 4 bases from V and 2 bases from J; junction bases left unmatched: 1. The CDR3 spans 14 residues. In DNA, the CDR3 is TGTGCCATCAGTGGCGGGGGGGTCACAGATACGCAGTATTTT. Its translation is CAISGGGVTDTQYF.

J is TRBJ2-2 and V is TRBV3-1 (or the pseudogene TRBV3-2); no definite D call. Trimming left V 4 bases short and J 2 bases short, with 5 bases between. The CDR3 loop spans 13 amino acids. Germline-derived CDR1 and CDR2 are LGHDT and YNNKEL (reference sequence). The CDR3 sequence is CASSLVNTGELFF. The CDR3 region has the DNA TGTGCCAGCAGCCTAGTCAACACCGGGGAGCTGTTTTTT.

In DNA, the CDR3 is TGTGCCAGCAGCTTAGCGCCTCAGGGTTGGTCCTACAATGAGCAGTTCTTC. As protein: CASSLAPQGWSYNEQFF. The genes are TRBV7-2 and TRBJ2-1; D is perhaps TRBD1 (5 bases). Trimming removed 0 bases at V and 1 base at J, with 13 bases between. The CDR3 spans 17 residues. The germline V gene has CDR1 SGHTA and CDR2 FQGNSA. The variable domain in full, with the rest retrieved from reference TRBV7-2 and TRBJ2-1, is GAGVSQSPSNKVTEKGKDVELRCDPISGHTALYWYRQSLGQGLEFLIYFQGNSAPDKSGLPSDRFSAERTGGSVSTLTIQRTQQEDSAVYLCASSLAPQGWSYNEQFFGPGTRLTVL.

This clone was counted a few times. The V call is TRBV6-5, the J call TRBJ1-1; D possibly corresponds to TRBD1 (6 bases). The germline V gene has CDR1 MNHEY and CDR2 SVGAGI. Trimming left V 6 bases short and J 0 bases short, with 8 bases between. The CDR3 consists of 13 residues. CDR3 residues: CASRRTVNTEAFF. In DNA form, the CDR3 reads TGTGCCAGCAGAAGGACAGTGAACACTGAAGCTTTCTTT.

CDR3 coding DNA: TGTGCCACCAGTGAAGGGGACTGGGACACCATATATTTT. It encodes CATSEGDWDTIYF. V is TRBV24-1 and J is TRBJ1-3; tentative D call: TRBD1 (5 bases). Germline V gene data show CDR1 as KGHDR and CDR2 as SFDVKD. This CDR3 spans 13 amino acids. Trimming shortened V by 4 bases and J by 8 bases, and 11 bases separated the two germline ends.

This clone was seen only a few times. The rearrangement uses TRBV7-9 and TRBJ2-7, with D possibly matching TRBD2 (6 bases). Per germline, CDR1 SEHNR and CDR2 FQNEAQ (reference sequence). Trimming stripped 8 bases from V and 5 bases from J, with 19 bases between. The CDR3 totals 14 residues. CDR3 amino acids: CASGPGGSWDEQYF. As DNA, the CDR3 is TGTGCCAGCGGACCTGGGGGGAGTTGGGACGAGCAGTACTTC. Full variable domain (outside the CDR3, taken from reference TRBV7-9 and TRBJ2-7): DTGVSQNPRHKITKRGQNVTFRCDPISEHNRLYWYRQTLGQGPEFLTYFQNEAQLEKSRLLSDRFSAERPKGSFSTLEIQRTEQGDSAMYLCASGPGGSWDEQYFGPGTRLTVT.

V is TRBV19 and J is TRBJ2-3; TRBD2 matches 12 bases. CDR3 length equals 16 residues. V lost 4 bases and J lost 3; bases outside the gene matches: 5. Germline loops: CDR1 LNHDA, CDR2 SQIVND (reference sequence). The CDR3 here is CASSTLAGGTTDTQYF. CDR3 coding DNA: TGTGCCAGTAGTACTCTAGCGGGGGGGACTACAGATACGCAGTATTTT.

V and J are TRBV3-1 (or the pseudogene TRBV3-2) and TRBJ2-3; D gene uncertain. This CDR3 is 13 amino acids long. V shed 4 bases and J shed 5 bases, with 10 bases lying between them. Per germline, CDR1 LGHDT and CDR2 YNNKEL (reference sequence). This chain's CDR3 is CASSPLSGDTQYF. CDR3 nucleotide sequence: TGTGCCAGCAGCCCACTATCTGGAGATACGCAGTATTTT.

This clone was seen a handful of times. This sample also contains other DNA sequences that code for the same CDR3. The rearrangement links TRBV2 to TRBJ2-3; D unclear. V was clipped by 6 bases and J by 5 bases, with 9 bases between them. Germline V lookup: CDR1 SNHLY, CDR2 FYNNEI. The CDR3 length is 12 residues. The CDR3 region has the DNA TGTGCCAGCAGCCCCCCTATAGATACGCAGTATTTT. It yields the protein CASSPPIDTQYF.

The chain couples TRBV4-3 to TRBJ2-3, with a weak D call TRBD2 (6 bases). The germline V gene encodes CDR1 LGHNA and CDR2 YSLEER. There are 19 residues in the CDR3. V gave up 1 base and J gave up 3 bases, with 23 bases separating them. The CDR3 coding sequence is TGCGCCAGCAGCCAAGCAATGGGACTCACTAGTTGGGGTACAGATACGCAGTATTTT. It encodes CASSQAMGLTSWGTDTQYF.